A single sample gave rise to the 32 T cell receptor beta chains below, sequenced in a study of blood T cell repertoires in COVID-19. Clones were sequenced by immunoSEQ multiplex PCR, and TCRdb holds only the in-frame ones, with some missing. The table includes some 210,000 clones, about 88% detected once. The specimen sequenced was peripheral blood. The source of these receptors is a middle-aged woman with acute or convalescent COVID-19.

CDR3 amino acids: CASSEDRVGYTF. CDR3 coding DNA: TGTGCCAGCAGTGAGGACAGGGTTGGCTACACCTTC. The J gene is TRBJ1-2, the V gene TRBV6-1; 8 bases fit TRBD1. The V segment lost 3 bases and the J segment 7 bases; nucleotides outside the gene matches: 1. The CDR3 is 12 amino acids. CDR1 is MNHNS and CDR2 is SASEGT in the germline V gene.

The chain is built from TRBV3-1 (or the pseudogene TRBV3-2) and TRBJ1-6, with TRBD1 matching over 7 bases. Germline V gene data show CDR1 as LGHDT and CDR2 as YNNKEL (reference sequence). With V trimmed by 4 bases and J by 10 bases, 10 bases remained unmatched. This CDR3 spans 15 amino acids. DNA for the CDR3: TGTGCCAGCAGCCTACAGGGGCAGGGAAGCTCACCCCTCCACTTT. It is translated as CASSLQGQGSSPLHF.

The CDR3 here is CASSQGRGVTNEKLFF. The CDR3 bases are TGTGCCAGCAGCCAGGGGCGCGGGGTAACTAATGAAAAACTGTTTTTT. V usage is TRBV3-1 (or the pseudogene TRBV3-2) and J usage is TRBJ1-4; a possible D gene is TRBD1 (5 bases). V was trimmed by 3 bases and J by 1 base, leaving 12 bases between them. This CDR3 is built from 16 residues. Germline V lookup: CDR1 LGHDT, CDR2 YNNKEL (reference sequence).

This chain connects TRBV5-1 to TRBJ2-3; 7 bases line up with TRBD1. The CDR3 is 14 residues long. V was clipped by 5 bases and J by 4 bases; unmatched bases: 7. Germline V gives CDR1 SGHRS, CDR2 YFSETQ. In DNA, the CDR3 is TGCGCCAGCAGGAACCGACAGGGTGCAGATACGCAGTATTTT. Translated, it gives CASRNRQGADTQYF.

The chain carries TRBV2 and TRBJ1-2; perhaps TRBD1 as D (6 bases). The CDR3 spans 14 residues. Germline CDR1 reads SNHLY; CDR2 reads FYNNEI. V was shortened by 7 bases and J by 6 bases, with 18 bases between the two germline ends. CDR3 DNA: TGTGCCAGCACACGAACAACAGGGATAGATGGCTACACCTTC. Protein: CASTRTTGIDGYTF.

The chain has TRBV11-2 and TRBJ1-4; TRBD1 matches 7 bases. V shed 5 bases and J 8 bases; nucleotides not matched to a gene: 14. From germline, CDR1 is SGHAT and CDR2 FQNNGV. The length of the CDR3 is 16 residues. The CDR3 region has the DNA TGTGCCAGCAGCATCCTCCGGGACAGCCAGGGCGAAAAACTGTTTTTT. It codes for CASSILRDSQGEKLFF.

The J gene is TRBJ1-4, the V gene TRBV2; 7 nucleotides agree with TRBD1. The CDR3 contains 15 residues. V was pared by 5 bases and J by 5 bases, with 8 bases of the junction left unmatched. The germline gives CDR1 SNHLY, CDR2 FYNNEI. The DNA of the CDR3 is TGTGCCAGCAGTAACGGGGGACAGCTGAATGAAAAACTGTTTTTT. Translated: CASSNGGQLNEKLFF.

This chain joins TRBV2 and TRBJ2-7; D call uncertain. This CDR3 spans 12 amino acids. V was shortened by 5 bases and J by 0 bases, with 5 bases between the two germline ends. Per the germline V gene, CDR1 is SNHLY and CDR2 is FYNNEI. CDR3 DNA sequence: TGTGCCAGCAGTTATAGCTCCTACGAGCAGTACGTC. Translated: CASSYSSYEQYV.

The genes are TRBV6-5 and TRBJ1-1; a possible D gene is TRBD1 (6 bases). V gave up 2 bases and J gave up 1 base, with 14 bases separating them. The germline gives CDR1 MNHEY, CDR2 SVGAGI. There are 16 residues in the CDR3. Here the CDR3 reads CASSYPRGGPNTEAFF. The CDR3 DNA reads as TGTGCCAGCAGTTACCCCCGGGGGGGGCCGAACACTGAAGCTTTCTTT.

The J gene is TRBJ2-3, the V gene TRBV6-6; 7 nucleotides match TRBD2. The V gene's germline CDR1 is MNHNY and CDR2 SVGAGI (reference sequence). CDR3 length: 15 amino acids. With 2 bases clipped from V and 4 bases from J, the junction kept 6 bases outside the gene matches. DNA for the CDR3: TGTGCCAGCAGTTACGAACTAGCGCAGGCAGATACGCAGTATTTT. Translated: CASSYELAQADTQYF.

This chain uses TRBV27 with TRBJ1-6; TRBD1 aligns across 8 bases. CDR1 is MNHEY and CDR2 is SMNVEV in the germline V gene (reference sequence). The CDR3 is 14 residues long. Trimming removed 7 bases from V and 6 bases from J; junction bases left unmatched: 5. DNA for the CDR3: TGTGCCAGCACCCGAGACAGGGGTAATTCACCCCTCCACTTT. Protein: CASTRDRGNSPLHF.

The chain couples TRBV30 to TRBJ2-6; D not certain. CDR3 length: 15 amino acids. The V and J ends lost 0 bases and 1 base respectively, with 7 bases between them. The germline CDR1 and CDR2 sequences are GTSNPN and SVGIG (reference sequence). This CDR3 reads CAWSVLGSGANVLTF. The CDR3 region has the DNA TGTGCCTGGAGTGTACTCGGGTCTGGGGCCAACGTCCTGACTTTC.

This chain links TRBV28 with TRBJ1-6; tentatively, D is TRBD1 (5 bases). Germline assignment: CDR1 MDHEN and CDR2 SYDVKM. V was pared by 4 bases and J by 9 bases, with 19 bases between. The CDR3 contains 16 residues. In DNA form, the CDR3 reads TGTGCCAGCAGTTCCCCGGCGGCGGGGACGGGTTCACCCCTCCACTTT. Translating gives CASSSPAAGTGSPLHF.

V and J are TRBV19 and TRBJ1-2; D is unresolved. The germline V gene encodes CDR1 LNHDA and CDR2 SQIVND (reference sequence). The V end was cut by 4 bases, the J end by 8 bases, with 17 bases between. The CDR3 is made up of 14 amino acids. Here the CDR3 DNA reads TGTGCCAGTAGTACCCCGGACCGTGCGGGGGGCTACACCTTC. It yields the protein CASSTPDRAGGYTF.

This chain uses TRBV9 with TRBJ1-6; D not resolved. Germline V gene data show CDR1 as SGDLS and CDR2 as YYNGEE. The V end lost 1 base, the J end lost 6 bases, and 8 bases lay between the germline ends. There are 14 residues in the CDR3. DNA for the CDR3: TGTGCCAGCAGCGTAACTTGGAGTAATTCACCCCTCCACTTT. Translation gives CASSVTWSNSPLHF.

In its sample, this clone was seen once. The rearrangement uses TRBV11-2 and TRBJ2-1; 13 nucleotides match TRBD2. With 4 bases clipped from V and 7 bases from J, the junction kept 13 bases outside the gene matches. The V gene's germline CDR1 is SGHAT and CDR2 FQNNGV. The length of the CDR3 is 18 residues. The CDR3 protein is CASSSLAGGLRAWNEQFF. The CDR3 region has the DNA TGTGCCAGCAGCTCACTAGCGGGGGGGCTTCGGGCTTGGAATGAGCAGTTCTTC.

The sample holds a few counts of this clone. The chain couples TRBV11-2 to TRBJ1-2; maybe TRBD1 (5 bases). V lost 4 bases and J 1 base, leaving 10 bases between the germline ends. The V gene's germline CDR1 is SGHAT and CDR2 FQNNGV. The CDR3 runs to 14 residues. CDR3 nucleotides: TGTGCCAGCAGCTACGCGGGGGATAACTATGGCTACACCTTC. It codes for CASSYAGDNYGYTF.

This chain uses TRBV19 with TRBJ1-2; D gene ambiguous. In germline, CDR1 is LNHDA, CDR2 SQIVND (reference sequence). V lost 5 bases, J lost 8 bases, and 21 bases lay in between. This CDR3 region has 15 residues. CDR3 sequence: CASSAGRSMGRGYTF. CDR3 sequence (DNA): TGTGCCAGTAGTGCAGGCCGTTCTATGGGGAGAGGCTACACCTTC. Complete variable domain (other parts from reference TRBV19 and TRBJ1-2): DGGITQSPKYLFRKEGQNVTLSCEQNLNHDAMYWYRQDPGQGLRLIYYSQIVNDFQKGDIAEGYSVSREKKESFPLTVTSAQKNPTAFYLCASSAGRSMGRGYTFGSGTRLTVV.

The CDR3 is CASSRRTGLSIYGYTF. The CDR3 DNA sequence: TGTGCCAGTAGTCGCCGGACAGGCCTTTCTATCTATGGCTACACCTTC. The rearrangement joins TRBV19 to TRBJ1-2; TRBD1 matches at 7 bases. The CDR3 totals 16 residues. Germline loops: CDR1 LNHDA, CDR2 SQIVND (reference sequence). V lost 5 bases and J lost 4; bases outside the gene matches: 13. The full variable domain, completed using reference TRBV19 and TRBJ1-2, is DGGITQSPKYLFRKEGQNVTLSCEQNLNHDAMYWYRQDPGQGLRLIYYSQIVNDFQKGDIAEGYSVSREKKESFPLTVTSAQKNPTAFYLCASSRRTGLSIYGYTFGSGTRLTVV.

The genes are TRBV5-6 and TRBJ1-1; tentative D call: TRBD1 (6 bases). V gave up 0 bases and J gave up 10 bases, with 13 bases separating them. CDR3 length equals 13 residues. Per germline, CDR1 SGHDT and CDR2 YYEEEE. The CDR3 region has the DNA TGTGCCAGCAGCTTGGGGGGGCTTCCCGGAGCTTTCTTT. Translated, it gives CASSLGGLPGAFF.

This chain joins TRBV12-5 and TRBJ2-3, with 7 bases identical to TRBD2. Germline-derived CDR1 and CDR2 are LGHNT and FRNRAP. This CDR3 spans 15 amino acids. Trimming at V came to 8 bases and at J to 2 bases, leaving 10 bases not matched to a gene. In DNA form, the CDR3 reads TGTGCTAGTCGCCCGGGACTACAATACACAGATACGCAGTATTTT. Translating gives CASRPGLQYTDTQYF.

The J gene is TRBJ1-2, the V gene TRBV2, with TRBD1 as a possible D gene (6 bases). V gave up 7 bases and J gave up 4 bases, with 16 bases separating them. The germline V gene has CDR1 SNHLY and CDR2 FYNNEI. The CDR3 sequence is 14 residues long. The CDR3 region has the DNA TGTGCCAGCACAGGGGACGGGATGGCCTATGGCTACACCTTC. Its translation: CASTGDGMAYGYTF.

The rearrangement joins TRBV2 to TRBJ2-1, with 15 positions matching TRBD2. Trimming took 6 bases from V and 5 from J; bases not matched to a gene: 17. The CDR3 covers 20 residues. The germline V gene encodes CDR1 SNHLY and CDR2 FYNNEI. The CDR3 region is CASRAYRELRTSGGDNEQFF. The CDR3 nucleotides are TGTGCCAGCAGGGCGTATAGAGAATTAAGGACTAGCGGGGGGGACAATGAGCAGTTCTTC.

The chain joins TRBV30 to TRBJ1-5; no definite D call. Trimming pared 0 bases from V and 7 bases from J, leaving 10 bases between. The CDR3 has 13 amino acids. Per germline, CDR1 GTSNPN and CDR2 SVGIG (reference sequence). CDR3 nucleotides: TGTGCCTGGAGTGTGGCGGGAAACCAGCCCCAGCATTTT. This gives the protein CAWSVAGNQPQHF.

The chain combines TRBV6-6 with TRBJ1-6; D call uncertain. Germline CDR1 is MNHNY and CDR2 is SVGAGI (reference sequence). V lost 6 bases and J lost 8, with 14 bases in between. CDR3 length: 14 amino acids. The CDR3 here is CASRFRGIDSPLHF. The CDR3, as DNA: TGTGCCAGCAGGTTCCGGGGTATCGATTCACCCCTCCACTTT.

The rearrangement joins TRBV27 to TRBJ1-6, with D possibly being TRBD1 (5 bases). Trimming took 2 bases from V and 8 from J, leaving 13 bases between them. In germline, CDR1 is MNHEY, CDR2 SMNVEV (reference sequence). The CDR3 sequence is 15 residues long. The CDR3 DNA reads as TGTGCCAGCAGTTTAAAATGGGGAGGGGATTCACCCCTCCACTTT. The encoded protein is CASSLKWGGDSPLHF.

The V and J genes are TRBV7-5 and TRBJ1-2. TRBV7-5 corresponds to a pseudogene. The CDR3 totals 16 residues. CDR3 bases: TGTGCCACCGCGCTCGGGAGGCCTGAGAGGTGGTATGGCTACACCTTC. Its protein is CATALGRPERWYGYTF.

This chain uses TRBV2 with TRBJ1-4, with 7 nucleotides matching TRBD1. The CDR3 loop spans 14 amino acids. Germline assignment: CDR1 SNHLY and CDR2 FYNNEI. The V gene end was trimmed by 3 bases and the J gene end by 5 bases; junction bases not matched to a gene: 3. CDR3 amino acids: CASSDSRGNEKLFF. The CDR3 DNA is TGTGCCAGCAGTGATAGCAGGGGGAATGAAAAACTGTTTTTT.

The chain joins TRBV19 to TRBJ1-2; D not resolved. The CDR3 totals 14 residues. Deletions cut 3 bases from V and 8 bases from J, with 16 bases between. The germline V gene has CDR1 LNHDA and CDR2 SQIVND (reference sequence). The DNA for the CDR3 is TGTGCCAGTAGTATCTCAGCGTCGGGGTACGGCTACACCTTC. It encodes CASSISASGYGYTF.

The V call is TRBV30, the J call TRBJ2-5; the match to TRBD1 covers 9 bases. V shed 5 bases, J shed 2 bases, and the junction held 0 bases outside the gene matches. CDR1 is GTSNPN and CDR2 is SVGIG in the germline V gene (reference sequence). The length of the CDR3 is 12 residues. CDR3 in amino acids: CAWGQGQETQYF. Here the CDR3 DNA reads TGTGCCTGGGGACAGGGGCAAGAGACCCAGTACTTC.

This chain connects TRBV5-6 to TRBJ2-7, with D perhaps TRBD1 (6 bases). The V end lost 2 bases, the J end lost 6 bases, and 15 bases lay between the germline ends. CDR1 is SGHDT and CDR2 is YYEEEE in the germline V gene. The CDR3 totals 14 residues. As DNA, the CDR3 is TGTGCCAGCAGCTTCAGGGGCCCGACGGGCGAGCAGTACGTC. Residues: CASSFRGPTGEQYV.

CDR3: CASSLGQGGPGELFF. The CDR3, as DNA: TGCGCCAGCAGCCTAGGACAGGGTGGACCCGGGGAGCTGTTTTTT. The rearrangement joins TRBV4-1 to TRBJ2-2; 8 positions agree with TRBD1. The CDR3 extends over 15 amino acids. V trimming: 4 bases; J trimming: 6 bases; junction bases outside the gene matches: 7. The germline gives CDR1 MGHRA, CDR2 YSYEKL.